These 21 T cell receptor beta chains were all obtained from the same sample, sequenced in a study of blood T cell repertoires in COVID-19. Profiled with immunoSEQ multiplex PCR; TCRdb holds only in-frame clones, not every one. Of under 250,000 clones detected, roughly 84% appear once; the ten largest clones hold around 2.7%. The sequenced sample consisted of peripheral blood. The receptors here all came from a woman between 25 and 40 years old who had recovered from COVID-19.

The genes are TRBV6-5 and TRBJ2-2, with 7 bases matching TRBD1. Germline assignment: CDR1 MNHEY and CDR2 SVGAGI. V was pared by 4 bases and J by 4 bases, with 3 bases of the junction left unmatched. This CDR3 is built from 14 residues. DNA for the CDR3: TGTGCCAGCAGTTCGGGACAGCTCACCGGGGAGCTGTTTTTT. It is translated as CASSSGQLTGELFF.

The chain combines TRBV5-1 with TRBJ1-4, with 10 positions matching TRBD1. Trimming removed 2 bases from V and 8 bases from J; junction bases left unmatched: 3. Germline CDR1 is SGHRS and CDR2 is YFSETQ. This CDR3 is built from 14 residues. CDR3 in amino acids: CASSFGTGEEKLFF. The CDR3 coding sequence is TGCGCCAGCAGCTTCGGGACAGGGGAGGAAAAACTGTTTTTT.

This clone was counted only a few times. This rearrangement joins TRBV5-1 to TRBJ1-2; tentative D call: TRBD1 (5 bases). The CDR3 contains 15 residues. Trimming removed 0 bases at V and 8 bases at J, with 17 bases between. CDR1 is SGHRS and CDR2 is YFSETQ in the germline V gene. CDR3 loop: CASSLASEPRGGYTF. CDR3 nucleotide sequence: TGCGCCAGCAGCTTGGCCTCAGAGCCCCGGGGGGGCTACACCTTC.

This clone was seen a few times. In DNA form, the CDR3 reads TGCGCCGGTGTACTGGAGTTGACAGGGATCGCTAACTATGGCTACACCTTC. Its protein product is CAGVLELTGIANYGYTF. V usage is TRBV10-1 and J usage is TRBJ1-2; TRBD1 matches at 7 bases. Trimming cost V 11 bases and J 0 bases; bases outside gene matches: 18. Looked up from germline, CDR1 is WNHNN and CDR2 is SYGVQD (reference sequence). CDR3 length: 17 residues.

This clone was picked up one time. V usage is TRBV7-2 and J usage is TRBJ1-2; 7 positions match TRBD1. CDR1 is SGHTA and CDR2 is FQGNSA in the germline V gene. The CDR3 spans 17 residues. V lost 4 bases, J lost 5 bases, and 16 bases stayed unmatched. The CDR3 DNA follows: TGTGCCAGCAGCTCTAGGGTGGGACAGCACTTCACTTATGGCTACACCTTC. Protein: CASSSRVGQHFTYGYTF. The full variable domain, in which reference TRBV7-2 and TRBJ1-2 provide the parts outside the CDR3, is GAGVSQSPSNKVTEKGKDVELRCDPISGHTALYWYRQSLGQGLEFLIYFQGNSAPDKSGLPSDRFSAERTGGSVSTLTIQRTQQEDSAVYLCASSSRVGQHFTYGYTFGSGTRLTVV.

This clone occurred once. V usage is TRBV10-1 and J usage is TRBJ1-6; 9 bases are shared with TRBD1. V lost 9 bases to trimming and J lost 0 bases; unmatched junction nucleotides: 21. This CDR3 is built from 21 residues. Germline V gene lookup returns CDR1 WNHNN and CDR2 SYGVQD (reference sequence). The CDR3 protein is CASAWTGDNIFESSYNSPLHF. DNA of the CDR3: TGCGCCAGTGCATGGACAGGGGATAATATTTTTGAGAGCTCCTATAATTCACCCCTCCACTTT.

Here the CDR3 reads CASSSAAGGIYEQYF. The CDR3 coding sequence is TGTGCCAGCAGCTCGGCGGCGGGCGGGATCTACGAGCAGTACTTC. The J gene is TRBJ2-7, the V gene TRBV11-1; maybe TRBD2 (6 bases). Germline-derived CDR1 and CDR2 are SGHAT and FQDESV (reference sequence). The CDR3 length is 15 residues. V lost 4 bases, J lost 3 bases, and 16 bases lay in between. Variable domain in full (rest from reference TRBV11-1 and TRBJ2-7): EAEVAQSPRYKITEKSQAVAFWCDPISGHATLYWYRQILGQGPELLVQFQDESVVDDSQLPKDRFSAERLKGVDSTLKIQPAELGDSAMYLCASSSAAGGIYEQYFGPGTRLTVT.

The chain joins TRBV27 to TRBJ1-2, with a possible D match to TRBD1 (6 bases). Germline V gives CDR1 MNHEY, CDR2 SMNVEV (reference sequence). The length of the CDR3 is 15 residues. V shed 2 bases and J shed 2 bases, with 12 bases lying between them. CDR3 nucleotide sequence: TGTGCCAGCAGTTTACAAGGGGGAACAAACTATGGCTACACCTTC. As protein: CASSLQGGTNYGYTF.

The V call is TRBV19, the J call TRBJ2-1; possibly TRBD2 for D (6 bases). This CDR3 has 15 amino acids. The germline V gene encodes CDR1 LNHDA and CDR2 SQIVND (reference sequence). The V and J ends lost 6 bases and 4 bases respectively, with 16 bases between them. The CDR3 region has the DNA TGTGCCAGTAGACTCTCGGGACTTCTATACAATGAGCAGTTCTTC. This sequence encodes CASRLSGLLYNEQFF.

The rearrangement links TRBV9 to TRBJ2-1; possible D gene TRBD2, 6 bases. The V end lost 2 bases, the J end lost 6 bases, and 12 bases lay between the germline ends. There are 14 residues in the CDR3. Germline V gene sequence: CDR1 SGDLS, CDR2 YYNGEE. CDR3 sequence (DNA): TGTGCCAGCAGCGTTTTGAGTAGCGGCAATGAGCAGTTCTTC. Protein product: CASSVLSSGNEQFF.

The chain carries TRBV4-1 and TRBJ2-7; D might be TRBD1 (5 bases). The CDR3 is 13 amino acids. V lost 4 bases to trimming and J lost 3 bases, with 10 bases between them. Germline V gene sequence: CDR1 MGHRA, CDR2 YSYEKL. Here the CDR3 DNA reads TGCGCCAGCAGCCGAACACAGGTCTACGAGCAGTACTTC. Its protein product is CASSRTQVYEQYF.

This clone appeared a few times. The chain employs TRBV2 and TRBJ2-1; no clear D. CDR1 is SNHLY, CDR2 FYNNEI, per germline. This CDR3 spans 13 amino acids. Trimming took off 8 bases at V and 2 bases at J, with 10 bases between the two ends. CDR3 in amino acids: CASGGDTYNEQFF. The CDR3 DNA follows: TGTGCCAGCGGCGGAGATACCTACAATGAGCAGTTCTTC.

This chain connects TRBV7-6 to TRBJ2-5, with 9 bases aligning to TRBD1. Trimming took 1 base from V and 5 from J; bases not matched to a gene: 5. The germline gives CDR1 SGHVS, CDR2 FNYEAQ. This CDR3 is 15 amino acids long. CDR3 DNA: TGTGCCAGCAGCTTAGGTGGGACAGGGTGGGAGACCCAGTACTTC. The encoded protein is CASSLGGTGWETQYF.

The chain is built from TRBV9 and TRBJ2-2; D is undetermined. The germline CDR1 and CDR2 sequences are SGDLS and YYNGEE. The germline V and J ends were trimmed by 0 bases and 9 bases, with 9 bases remaining between them. CDR3 length equals 13 residues. CDR3 in DNA: TGTGCCAGCAGCGTAGATCTGGGCCGGGAGCTGTTTTTT. Protein sequence: CASSVDLGRELFF.

The J gene is TRBJ2-1, the V gene TRBV27; 11 bases map to TRBD2. This CDR3 region has 17 residues. CDR1 and CDR2 from the germline V gene are MNHEY and SMNVEV (reference sequence). J lost 4 bases, V lost 4 bases, and 9 bases had no gene match. The CDR3 DNA sequence: TGTGCCAGCAGTTCTACTCAGGTAGCGGGAGGGTACAATGAGCAGTTCTTC. Protein: CASSSTQVAGGYNEQFF.

This clone showed up just once. V gene TRBV27 combines with J gene TRBJ1-2; D is perhaps TRBD1 (6 bases). The V gene's germline CDR1 is MNHEY and CDR2 SMNVEV (reference sequence). This CDR3 spans 14 amino acids. V was clipped by 8 bases and J by 2 bases, with 15 bases between them. DNA of the CDR3: TGTGCCAGCCGACTTCAGGGGACCAACTATGGCTACACCTTC. As protein: CASRLQGTNYGYTF.

This chain links TRBV6-5 with TRBJ2-2, with 9 bases lining up with TRBD1. The V gene's germline CDR1 is MNHEY and CDR2 SVGAGI. The CDR3 is made up of 16 amino acids. V shed 4 bases and J 1 base; nucleotides not matched to a gene: 4. The DNA for the CDR3 is TGTGCCAGCAGTTCGCCGGGACAGGGGAACACCGGGGAGCTGTTTTTT. The encoded protein is CASSSPGQGNTGELFF.

The chain has TRBV21-1 and TRBJ1-5; TRBD1, the D gene given by the table, was not confirmed from the DNA. TRBV21-1 is described as a pseudogene. CDR3 length: 19 amino acids. The CDR3 region is CASSPHLETATYSNQPQHF. The CDR3 bases are TGTGCCAGCAGCCCACACCTCGAGACAGCCACCTATAGCAATCAGCCCCAGCATTTT.

CDR3 coding DNA: TGCGCCAGCAGCCAAGTTCTTGGAACAGGTTTGGGCGACGAGCAGTACTTC. Translation gives CASSQVLGTGLGDEQYF. The chain uses TRBV4-1 and TRBJ2-7; the D gene is possibly TRBD1 (5 bases). The CDR3 has 17 amino acids. Trimming pared 1 base from V and 5 bases from J, leaving 21 bases between. Germline CDR1 reads MGHRA; CDR2 reads YSYEKL.

This chain joins TRBV14 and TRBJ1-5; weak D call: TRBD1 (6 bases). Germline CDR1 SGHDN, CDR2 FVKESK. This CDR3 region has 15 residues. Trimming left V 7 bases short and J 3 bases short, with 16 bases between. The DNA of the CDR3 is TGTGCCAGCAAGGGGGGCCGGGGGGCCAATCAGCCCCAGCATTTT. It translates to CASKGGRGANQPQHF.

The table lists this clone with a few counts. The chain has TRBV27 and TRBJ2-1, with TRBD2 identical over 12 bases. The CDR3 has 15 residues. J gave up 11 bases and V 3 bases, and 8 bases lay outside the gene matches. Germline V lookup: CDR1 MNHEY, CDR2 SMNVEV (reference sequence). In nucleotides, the CDR3 is TGTGCCAGCAGTTTCCAGACTAGCGGGAGTATGAAGCAGTTCTTC. Protein sequence: CASSFQTSGSMKQFF.